Sequencing of this TCR beta chain was carried out in a study of post-analysis software for immune sequencing data. Study information: Relapsing-remitting, secondary progressive and progressive-relapsing multiple sclerosis were all included among the disease courses. Study-wide results and caveats: TRBV segments more frequent in patients than in controls numbered about five and included TRBV5-6, TRBV5-1 and TRBV20-1. Strong co-clustering by F measure linked samples that shared a preparation batch. Among multiple sclerosis patients, normalized Chao1 diversity was significantly below that of controls.

V was cut by 5 bases and J by 3 bases, with 11 bases left in between. Per the germline V gene, CDR1 is SGHRS and CDR2 is YFSETQ. This CDR3 comprises 13 residues. TCR beta cDNA libraries had unique molecular identifiers. Each batch of roughly 1 to 11 million T cells produced hundreds of thousands of cDNA molecules. TCRdb redid the calling of the PCR reads with MiXCR, one entry per CDR3 protein. Altogether 150,000 to 200,000 distinct CDR3 sequences are present, 25% to 35% being singletons, with the ten largest covering around 1.5%. This clonotype was seen repeatedly, ten times or more. No antigen is known for it.

Sequenced sample: blood. The receptor comes from a girl between 5 and 17 years old with multiple sclerosis. The chain carries TRBV5-1 and TRBJ1-2; D unresolved. The chain's CDR3 is CASSISSDYGYTF. CDR3 nucleotide sequence: TGCGCCAGCAGTATTTCCAGCGACTATGGCTACACCTTC.